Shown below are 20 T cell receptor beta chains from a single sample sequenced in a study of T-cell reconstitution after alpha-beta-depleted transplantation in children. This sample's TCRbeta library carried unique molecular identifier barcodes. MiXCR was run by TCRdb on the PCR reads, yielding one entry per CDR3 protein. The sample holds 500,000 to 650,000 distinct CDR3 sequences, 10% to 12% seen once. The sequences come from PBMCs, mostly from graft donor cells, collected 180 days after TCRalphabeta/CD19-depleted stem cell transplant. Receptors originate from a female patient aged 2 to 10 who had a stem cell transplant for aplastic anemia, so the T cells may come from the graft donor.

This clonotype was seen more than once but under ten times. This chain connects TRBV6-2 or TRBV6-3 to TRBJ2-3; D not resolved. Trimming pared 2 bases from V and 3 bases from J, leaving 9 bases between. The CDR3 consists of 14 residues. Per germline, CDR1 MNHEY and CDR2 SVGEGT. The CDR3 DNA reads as TGTGCCAGCAGTTACGCGGAGATGACAGATACGCAGTATTTT. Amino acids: CASSYAEMTDTQYF.

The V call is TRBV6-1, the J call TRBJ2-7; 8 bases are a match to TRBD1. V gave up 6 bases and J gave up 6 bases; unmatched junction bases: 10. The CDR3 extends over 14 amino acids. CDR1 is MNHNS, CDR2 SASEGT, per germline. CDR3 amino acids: CASSRDRSRGEQYV. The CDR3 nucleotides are TGTGCCAGCAGCCGGGACAGGTCTAGGGGCGAGCAGTACGTC.

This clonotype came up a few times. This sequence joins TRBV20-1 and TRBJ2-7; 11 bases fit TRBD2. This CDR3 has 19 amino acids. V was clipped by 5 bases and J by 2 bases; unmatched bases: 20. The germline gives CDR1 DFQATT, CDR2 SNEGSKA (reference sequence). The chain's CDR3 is CSAFPGEGSSGGPTYEQYF. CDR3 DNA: TGCAGTGCTTTCCCGGGGGAGGGATCTAGCGGGGGGCCAACCTACGAGCAGTACTTC.

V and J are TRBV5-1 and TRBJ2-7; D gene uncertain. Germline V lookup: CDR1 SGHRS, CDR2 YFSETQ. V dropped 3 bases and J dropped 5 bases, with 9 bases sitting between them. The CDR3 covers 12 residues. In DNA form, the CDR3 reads TGCGCCAGCAGCTCCGTCTACGACGAGCAGTACTTC. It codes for CASSSVYDEQYF.

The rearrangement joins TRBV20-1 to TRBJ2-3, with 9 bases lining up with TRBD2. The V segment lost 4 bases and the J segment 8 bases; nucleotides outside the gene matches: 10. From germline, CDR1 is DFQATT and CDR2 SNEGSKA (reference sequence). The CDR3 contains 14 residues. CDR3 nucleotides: TGCAGTGCTACCGGGACTAGCAACCTCCGTACGCAGTATTTT. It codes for CSATGTSNLRTQYF.

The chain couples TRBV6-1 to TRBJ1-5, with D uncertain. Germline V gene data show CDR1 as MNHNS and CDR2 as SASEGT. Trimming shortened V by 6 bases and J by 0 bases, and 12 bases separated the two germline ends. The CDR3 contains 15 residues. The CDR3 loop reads CASRLLADSNQPQHF. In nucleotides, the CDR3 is TGTGCCAGCAGACTCTTGGCGGATAGCAATCAGCCCCAGCATTTT.

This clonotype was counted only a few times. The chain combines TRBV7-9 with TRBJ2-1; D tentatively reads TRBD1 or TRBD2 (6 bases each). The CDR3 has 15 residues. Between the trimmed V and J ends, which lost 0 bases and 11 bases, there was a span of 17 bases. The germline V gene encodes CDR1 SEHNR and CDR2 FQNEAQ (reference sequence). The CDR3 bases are TGTGCCAGCAGCTTAGCGGGGGGTCCGGGGACACAGCAGTTCTTC. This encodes CASSLAGGPGTQQFF. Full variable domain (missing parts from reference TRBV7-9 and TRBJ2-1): DTGVSQNPRHKITKRGQNVTFRCDPISEHNRLYWYRQTLGQGPEFLTYFQNEAQLEKSRLLSDRFSAERPKGSFSTLEIQRTEQGDSAMYLCASSLAGGPGTQQFFGPGTRLTVL.

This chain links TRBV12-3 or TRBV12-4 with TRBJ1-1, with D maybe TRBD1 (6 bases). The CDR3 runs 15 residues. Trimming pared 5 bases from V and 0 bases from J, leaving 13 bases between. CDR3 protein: CASSPQGIVNTEAFF. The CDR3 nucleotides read TGTGCCAGCAGTCCACAGGGTATCGTGAACACTGAAGCTTTCTTT.

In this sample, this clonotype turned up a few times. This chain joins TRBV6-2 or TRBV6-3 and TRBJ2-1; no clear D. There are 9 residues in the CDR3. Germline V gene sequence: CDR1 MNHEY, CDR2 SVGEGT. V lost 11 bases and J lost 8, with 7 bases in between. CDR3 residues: CACGYEQFF. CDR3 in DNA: TGTGCCTGTGGCTATGAGCAGTTCTTC.

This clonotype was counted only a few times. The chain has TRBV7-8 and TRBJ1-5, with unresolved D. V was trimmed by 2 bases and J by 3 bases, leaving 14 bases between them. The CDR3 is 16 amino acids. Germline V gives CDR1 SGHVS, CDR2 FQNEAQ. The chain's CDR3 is CASSLRSLGNNQPQHF. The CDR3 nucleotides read TGTGCCAGCAGCTTAAGATCCCTCGGCAACAATCAGCCCCAGCATTTT.

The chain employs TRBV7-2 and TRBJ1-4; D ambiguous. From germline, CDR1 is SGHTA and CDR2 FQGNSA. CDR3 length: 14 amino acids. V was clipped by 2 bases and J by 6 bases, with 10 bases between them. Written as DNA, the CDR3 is TGTGCCAGCAGCTTACCGGGGTTTGATGAAAAACTGTTTTTT. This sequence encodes CASSLPGFDEKLFF.

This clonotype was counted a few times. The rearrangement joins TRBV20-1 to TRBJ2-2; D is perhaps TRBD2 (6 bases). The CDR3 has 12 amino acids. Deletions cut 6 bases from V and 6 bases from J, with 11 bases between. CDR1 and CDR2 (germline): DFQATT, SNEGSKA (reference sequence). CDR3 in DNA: TGCAGTGCCCCTGCGGGGTCCGGGGAGCTGTTTTTT. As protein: CSAPAGSGELFF.

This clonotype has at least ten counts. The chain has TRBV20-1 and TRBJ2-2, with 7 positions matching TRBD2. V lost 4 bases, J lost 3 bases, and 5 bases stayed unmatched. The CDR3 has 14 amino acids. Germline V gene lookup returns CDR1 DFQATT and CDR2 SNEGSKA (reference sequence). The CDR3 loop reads CSATHGGDTGELFF. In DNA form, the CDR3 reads TGCAGTGCTACCCATGGGGGGGACACCGGGGAGCTGTTTTTT.

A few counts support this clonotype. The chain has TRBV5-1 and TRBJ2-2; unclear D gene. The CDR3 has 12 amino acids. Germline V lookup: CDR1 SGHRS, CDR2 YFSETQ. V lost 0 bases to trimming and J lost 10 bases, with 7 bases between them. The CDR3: CASSLGVAELFF. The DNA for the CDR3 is TGCGCCAGCAGCTTGGGAGTAGCGGAGCTGTTTTTT.

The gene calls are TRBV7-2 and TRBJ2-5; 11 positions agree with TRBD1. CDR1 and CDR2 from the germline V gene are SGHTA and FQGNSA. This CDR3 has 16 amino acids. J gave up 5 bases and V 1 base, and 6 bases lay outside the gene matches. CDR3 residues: CASSLVRTGGGETQYF. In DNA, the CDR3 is TGTGCCAGCAGCTTAGTGAGGACAGGGGGCGGTGAGACCCAGTACTTC.

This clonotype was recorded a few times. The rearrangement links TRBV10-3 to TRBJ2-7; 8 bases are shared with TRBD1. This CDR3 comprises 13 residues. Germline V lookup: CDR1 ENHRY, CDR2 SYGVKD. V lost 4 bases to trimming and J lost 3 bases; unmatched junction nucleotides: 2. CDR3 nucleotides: TGTGCCATCAGTGTACAGGGGGGCTACGAGCAGTACGTC. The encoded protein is CAISVQGGYEQYV.

The CDR3 loop reads CSAGRTGPQQYF. CDR3 DNA sequence: TGCAGTGCGGGCCGGACAGGACCGCAGCAGTACTTC. The chain carries TRBV20-1 and TRBJ2-7, with 7 bases matching TRBD1. V trimming: 6 bases; J trimming: 8 bases; junction bases outside the gene matches: 10. This CDR3 is built from 12 residues. Germline V gene data show CDR1 as DFQATT and CDR2 as SNEGSKA (reference sequence).

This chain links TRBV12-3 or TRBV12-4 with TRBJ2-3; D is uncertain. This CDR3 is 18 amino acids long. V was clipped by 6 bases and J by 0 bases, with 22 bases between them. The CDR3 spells CASSSSPRNTTSTDTQYF. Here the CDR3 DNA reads TGTGCCAGCAGCTCCTCACCCAGGAATACTACTAGCACAGATACGCAGTATTTT.

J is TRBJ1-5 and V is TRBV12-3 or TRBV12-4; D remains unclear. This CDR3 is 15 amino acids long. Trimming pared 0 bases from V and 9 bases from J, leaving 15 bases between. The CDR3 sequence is CASSLASGSALPQHF. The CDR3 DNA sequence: TGTGCCAGCAGTTTAGCCTCTGGGTCAGCCCTGCCCCAGCATTTT.

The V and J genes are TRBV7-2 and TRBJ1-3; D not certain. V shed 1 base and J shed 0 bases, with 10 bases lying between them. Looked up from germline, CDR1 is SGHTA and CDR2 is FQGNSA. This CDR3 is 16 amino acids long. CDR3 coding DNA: TGTGCCAGCAGCTTAGGAGCGGCAGGCTCTGGAAACACCATATATTTT. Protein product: CASSLGAAGSGNTIYF.